This TCR beta chain was sequenced during a study of control samples from healthy donors and cancer patients. Sequencing used immunoSEQ multiplex PCR; TCRdb keeps in-frame clones, though not all of them. The sample has 100,000 or so clones, 79% seen once. This CDR3 is built from 14 residues. V dropped 4 bases and J dropped 7 bases, with 15 bases sitting between them. Per the germline V gene, CDR1 is SGHRS and CDR2 is YFSETQ. V and J are TRBV5-1 and TRBJ1-3, with a tentative D call TRBD1 (5 bases). The TCR originated in a woman between 25 and 40 years old in good health. The sample taken for sequencing was blood. The CDR3 nucleotides are TGCGCCAGCAGCGCTGGGGGTCCCACTAACACCATATATTTT. This gives the protein CASSAGGPTNTIYF. The whole variable domain, filled in from reference TRBV5-1 and TRBJ1-3, reads KAGVTQTPRYLIKTRGQQVTLSCSPISGHRSVSWYQQTPGQGLQFLFEYFSETQRNKGNFPGRFSGRQFSNSRSEMNVSTLELGDSALYLCASSAGGPTNTIYFGEGSWLTVV.